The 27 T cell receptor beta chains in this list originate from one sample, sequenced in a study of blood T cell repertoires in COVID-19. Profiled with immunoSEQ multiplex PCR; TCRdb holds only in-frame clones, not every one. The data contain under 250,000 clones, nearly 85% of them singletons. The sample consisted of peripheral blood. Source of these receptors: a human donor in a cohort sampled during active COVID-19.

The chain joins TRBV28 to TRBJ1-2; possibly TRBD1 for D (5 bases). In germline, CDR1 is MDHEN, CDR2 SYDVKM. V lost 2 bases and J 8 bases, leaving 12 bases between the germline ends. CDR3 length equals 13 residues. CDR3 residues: CASSLRGAGGYTF. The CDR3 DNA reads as TGTGCCAGCAGTTTAAGGGGCGCTGGGGGCTACACCTTC.

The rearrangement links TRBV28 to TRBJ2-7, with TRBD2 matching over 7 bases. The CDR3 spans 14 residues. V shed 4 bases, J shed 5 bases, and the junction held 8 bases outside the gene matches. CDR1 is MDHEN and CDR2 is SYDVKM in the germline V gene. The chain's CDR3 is CASSSERDRDEQYF. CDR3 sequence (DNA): TGTGCCAGCAGTTCGGAGCGGGATCGGGACGAGCAGTACTTC.

The CDR3 spells CASSVTGRETQYF. The CDR3 nucleotides are TGTGCCAGTAGTGTGACAGGTAGAGAGACCCAGTACTTC. The chain uses TRBV19 and TRBJ2-5; a weak D match, TRBD1 (6 bases). V lost 5 bases and J 4 bases, leaving 11 bases between the germline ends. Per germline, CDR1 LNHDA and CDR2 SQIVND (reference sequence). The CDR3 totals 13 residues.

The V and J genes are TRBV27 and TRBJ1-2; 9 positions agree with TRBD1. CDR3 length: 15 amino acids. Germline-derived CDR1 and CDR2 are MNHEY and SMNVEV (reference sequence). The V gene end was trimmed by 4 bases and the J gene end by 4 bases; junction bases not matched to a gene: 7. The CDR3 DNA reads TGTGCCAGCAGTTGGGCGGGACAGGGAGGCTATGGCTACACCTTC. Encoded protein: CASSWAGQGGYGYTF.

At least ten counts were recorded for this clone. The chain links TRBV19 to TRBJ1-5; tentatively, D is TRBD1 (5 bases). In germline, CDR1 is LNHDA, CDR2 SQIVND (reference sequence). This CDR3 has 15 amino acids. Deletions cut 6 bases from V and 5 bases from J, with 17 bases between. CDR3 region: CASRPQAAEDQPQHF. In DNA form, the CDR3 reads TGTGCCAGTAGGCCACAGGCCGCCGAGGATCAGCCCCAGCATTTT.

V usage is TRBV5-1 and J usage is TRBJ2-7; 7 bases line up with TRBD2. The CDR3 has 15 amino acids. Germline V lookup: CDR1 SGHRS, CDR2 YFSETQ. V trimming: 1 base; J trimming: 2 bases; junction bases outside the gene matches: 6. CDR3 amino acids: CASSLLRERTYEQYF. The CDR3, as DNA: TGCGCCAGCAGCTTGTTGCGGGAGAGAACCTACGAGCAGTACTTC.

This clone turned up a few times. The CDR3 reads CASTKNSKYTGELFF. CDR3 nucleotides: TGTGCCAGCACAAAAAACTCAAAGTACACCGGGGAGCTGTTTTTT. This chain connects TRBV27 to TRBJ2-2; unclear D gene. This CDR3 has 15 amino acids. The V gene lost 7 bases and the J gene lost 3 bases, with 15 bases spanning the gap. Germline values: CDR1 MNHEY, CDR2 SMNVEV (reference sequence).

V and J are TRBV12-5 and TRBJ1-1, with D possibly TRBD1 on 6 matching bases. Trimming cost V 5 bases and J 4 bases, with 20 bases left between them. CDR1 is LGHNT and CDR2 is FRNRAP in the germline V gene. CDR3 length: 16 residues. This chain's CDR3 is CASGRNAGTFGTEAFF. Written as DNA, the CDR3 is TGTGCTAGTGGTCGGAATGCCGGGACATTCGGCACTGAAGCTTTCTTT.

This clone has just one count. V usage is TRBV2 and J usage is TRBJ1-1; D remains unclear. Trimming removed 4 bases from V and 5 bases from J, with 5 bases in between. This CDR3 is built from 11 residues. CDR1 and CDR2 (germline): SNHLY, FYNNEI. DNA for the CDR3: TGTGCCAGCAGTGTGAGAACTGAAGCTTTCTTT. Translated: CASSVRTEAFF.

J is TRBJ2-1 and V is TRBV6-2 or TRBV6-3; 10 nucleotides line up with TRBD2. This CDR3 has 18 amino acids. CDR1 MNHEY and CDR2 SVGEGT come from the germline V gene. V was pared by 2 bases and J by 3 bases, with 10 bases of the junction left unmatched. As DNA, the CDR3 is TGTGCCAGCAGTTACCTCGATCCACCTAGCGGGGGCTACAATGAGCAGTTCTTC. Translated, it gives CASSYLDPPSGGYNEQFF.

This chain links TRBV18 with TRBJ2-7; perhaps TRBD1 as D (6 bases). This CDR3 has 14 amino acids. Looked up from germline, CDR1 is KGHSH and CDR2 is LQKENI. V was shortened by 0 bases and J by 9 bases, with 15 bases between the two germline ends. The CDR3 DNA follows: TGTGCCAGCTCACCACCGGAGTGGACAGAAGGGCAGTACTTC. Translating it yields CASSPPEWTEGQYF.

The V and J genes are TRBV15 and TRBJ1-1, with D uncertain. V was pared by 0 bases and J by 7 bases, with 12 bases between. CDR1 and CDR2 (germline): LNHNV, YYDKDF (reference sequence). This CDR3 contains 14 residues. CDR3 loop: CATSRDRRASEAFF. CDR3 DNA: TGTGCCACCAGCAGAGATCGGAGGGCAAGTGAAGCTTTCTTT.

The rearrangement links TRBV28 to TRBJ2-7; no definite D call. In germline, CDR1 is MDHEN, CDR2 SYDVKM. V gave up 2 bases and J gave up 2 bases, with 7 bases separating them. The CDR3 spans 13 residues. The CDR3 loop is CASSLTDTYEQYF. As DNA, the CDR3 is TGTGCCAGCAGTTTAACAGATACCTACGAGCAGTACTTC. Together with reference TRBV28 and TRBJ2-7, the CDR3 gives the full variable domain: DVKVTQSSRYLVKRTGEKVFLECVQDMDHENMFWYRQDPGLGLRLIYFSYDVKMKEKGDIPEGYSVSREKKERFSLILESASTNQTSMYLCASSLTDTYEQYFGPGTRLTVT.

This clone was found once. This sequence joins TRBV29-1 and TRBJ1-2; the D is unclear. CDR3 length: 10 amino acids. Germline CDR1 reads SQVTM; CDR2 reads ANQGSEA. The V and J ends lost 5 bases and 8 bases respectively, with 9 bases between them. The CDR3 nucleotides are TGCAGCGTTTTTACGGGGGGCTACACCTTC. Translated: CSVFTGGYTF.

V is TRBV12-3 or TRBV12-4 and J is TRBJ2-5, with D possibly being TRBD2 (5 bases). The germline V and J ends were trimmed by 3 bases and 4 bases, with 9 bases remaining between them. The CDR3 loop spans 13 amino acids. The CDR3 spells CASSFGIRETQYF. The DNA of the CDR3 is TGTGCCAGCAGTTTCGGGATTCGAGAGACCCAGTACTTC.

In DNA, the CDR3 is TGTGCCAGCTCATCCCAGGCAACTGAAGCTTTCTTT. As protein: CASSSQATEAFF. This sequence joins TRBV18 and TRBJ1-1; the D is unclear. The germline V gene encodes CDR1 KGHSH and CDR2 LQKENI. The CDR3 loop spans 12 amino acids. V was trimmed by 5 bases and J by 5 bases, leaving 9 bases between them.

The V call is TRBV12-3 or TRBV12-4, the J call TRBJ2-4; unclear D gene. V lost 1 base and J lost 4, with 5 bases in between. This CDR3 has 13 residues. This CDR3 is CASSLEQKNIQYF. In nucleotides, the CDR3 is TGTGCCAGCAGTTTAGAACAGAAAAACATTCAGTACTTC.

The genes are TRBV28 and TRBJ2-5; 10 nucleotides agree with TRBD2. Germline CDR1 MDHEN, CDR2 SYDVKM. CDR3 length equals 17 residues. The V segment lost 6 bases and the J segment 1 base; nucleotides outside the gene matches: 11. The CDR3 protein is CASSRFRSGRGQETQYF. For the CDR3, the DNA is TGTGCCAGCAGCCGCTTCAGGAGCGGGAGGGGCCAAGAGACCCAGTACTTC.

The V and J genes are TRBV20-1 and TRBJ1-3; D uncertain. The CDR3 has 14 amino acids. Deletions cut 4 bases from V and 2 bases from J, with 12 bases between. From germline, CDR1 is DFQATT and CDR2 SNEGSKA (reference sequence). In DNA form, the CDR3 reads TGCAGTGCTATTGAAACGAGCACTGGAAACACCATATATTTT. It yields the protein CSAIETSTGNTIYF.

The CDR3 region has the DNA TGTGCCAGCAGTGAAGGGCGAGGGGGCCGCCTTCATGAGCAGTTCTTC. It is translated as CASSEGRGGRLHEQFF. This rearrangement joins TRBV2 to TRBJ2-1, with 7 nucleotides matching TRBD1. Trimming cost V 1 base and J 8 bases; bases outside gene matches: 11. This CDR3 comprises 16 residues. CDR1 and CDR2 (germline): SNHLY, FYNNEI.

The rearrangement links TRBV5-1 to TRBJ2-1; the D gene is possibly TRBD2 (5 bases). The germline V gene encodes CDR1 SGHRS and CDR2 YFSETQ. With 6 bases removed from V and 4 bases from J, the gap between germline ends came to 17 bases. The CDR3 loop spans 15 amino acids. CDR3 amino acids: CASKPGGSSYNEQFF. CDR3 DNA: TGCGCCAGCAAACCTGGTGGGAGTAGTTACAATGAGCAGTTCTTC.

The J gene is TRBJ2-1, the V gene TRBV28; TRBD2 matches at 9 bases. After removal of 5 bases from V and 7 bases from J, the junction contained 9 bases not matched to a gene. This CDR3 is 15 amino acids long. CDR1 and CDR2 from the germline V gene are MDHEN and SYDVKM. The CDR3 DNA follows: TGTGCCAGCAGTCCGCCGGGACTAGCCCAGAATGAGCAGTTCTTC. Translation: CASSPPGLAQNEQFF.

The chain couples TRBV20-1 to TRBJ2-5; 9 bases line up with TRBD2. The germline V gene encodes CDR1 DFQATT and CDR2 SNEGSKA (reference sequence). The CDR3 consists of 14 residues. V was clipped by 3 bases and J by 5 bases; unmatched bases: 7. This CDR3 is CSASMAGGLETQYF. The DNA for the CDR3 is TGCAGTGCTAGTATGGCGGGAGGGTTGGAGACCCAGTACTTC.

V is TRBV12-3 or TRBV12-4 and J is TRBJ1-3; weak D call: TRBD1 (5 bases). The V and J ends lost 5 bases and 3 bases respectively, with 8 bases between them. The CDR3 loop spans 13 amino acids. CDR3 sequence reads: CASSRGGGNTIYF. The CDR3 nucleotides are TGTGCCAGCAGTAGGGGCGGTGGAAACACCATATATTTT.

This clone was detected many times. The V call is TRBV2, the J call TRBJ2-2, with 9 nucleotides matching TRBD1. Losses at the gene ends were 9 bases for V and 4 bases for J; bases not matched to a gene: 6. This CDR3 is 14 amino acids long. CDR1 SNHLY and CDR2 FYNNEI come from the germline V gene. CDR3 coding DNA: TGTGCCAGTGGGACAGGGAGGTTCACCGGGGAGCTGTTTTTT. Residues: CASGTGRFTGELFF.

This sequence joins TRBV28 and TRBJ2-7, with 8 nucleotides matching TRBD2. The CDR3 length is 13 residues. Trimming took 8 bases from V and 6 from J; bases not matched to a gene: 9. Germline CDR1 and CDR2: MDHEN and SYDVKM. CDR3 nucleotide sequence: TGTGCCAGCTCCCCGGGACTAGGTCTCGAGCAGTACTTC. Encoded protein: CASSPGLGLEQYF.

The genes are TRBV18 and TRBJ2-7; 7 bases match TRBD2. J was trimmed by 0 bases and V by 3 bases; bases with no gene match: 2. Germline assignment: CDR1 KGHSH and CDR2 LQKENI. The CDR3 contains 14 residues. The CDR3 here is CASSPAGDSYEQYF. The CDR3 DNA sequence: TGTGCCAGCTCACCGGCGGGGGACTCCTACGAGCAGTACTTC. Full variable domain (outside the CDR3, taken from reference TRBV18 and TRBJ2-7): NAGVMQNPRHLVRRRGQEARLRCSPMKGHSHVYWYRQLPEEGLKFMVYLQKENIIDESGMPKERFSAEFPKEGPSILRIQQVVRGDSAAYFCASSPAGDSYEQYFGPGTRLTVT.